This T cell receptor beta chain was profiled in a study of T cell responses to AZD1222 COVID-19 vaccine. Study-level findings and limits: Repertoire collection took place solely once the T cell response had peaked. Compared with day 0, the breadth and depth of the Spike-specific TCR repertoire rose significantly after two doses of AZD1222. Spike-wide coverage was observed for vaccine-associated CD4 TCRs, with dominant responses at 160-218 and 743-854. Just 5 to 7 AZD1222 recipients were seropositive at baseline.

Unmatched junction bases numbered 9, after V lost 7 bases and J lost 3 bases. Germline V lookup: CDR1 SNHLY, CDR2 FYNNEI. The CDR3 has 15 amino acids. Profiling relied on immunoSEQ multiplex PCR, and the TCRdb table lists in-frame clones only, not all of them. The sample includes approximately 150,000 clones, about 94% of them seen just once. With regard to this clone: Its antigen is not known.

This sequence was found in an adult who received the AZD1222 COVID-19 vaccine. The sequencing here drew on peripheral blood, taken 28 days after the second AZD1222 dose. The chain joins TRBV2 to TRBJ2-7, with 10 bases aligning to TRBD2. CDR3 loop: CASKREGLPDYEQYF. The DNA of the CDR3 is TGTGCCAGCAAGCGGGAGGGCCTCCCGGACTACGAGCAGTACTTC.